The 17 T cell receptor beta chains in this list originate from one sample, sequenced in a study of T cells expressing NK-cell markers. Using the 5' RACE reads, TCRdb records one entry per CDR3 protein without DNA. This sample carries roughly 350,000 distinct CDR3 sequences, with roughly 5.2% going to the ten biggest clones. Sequencing was done on a sample of blood T cells: a sorted CD56 or NKG2C T cell subset, CD4+ or CD8+ T cells, or bulk PBMC T cells (not recorded which). The receptors originated from a man aged 18 to 70 in good health.

The chain carries TRBV9 and TRBJ2-2. This CDR3 spans 13 amino acids. Germline loops: CDR1 SGDLS, CDR2 YYNGEE. The CDR3 is CASSPFLFGELFF.

The chain joins TRBV6-5 to TRBJ1-1; TCRdb's D call of TRBD1 is untestable without DNA. Germline CDR1 MNHEY, CDR2 SVGAGI. This CDR3 has 16 amino acids. CDR3 loop: CASSYYRGGGNTEAFF.

The rearrangement uses TRBV27 and TRBJ2-7; the TRBD1 assignment by TCRdb is unverifiable without DNA. The CDR3 totals 13 residues. Germline CDR1 MNHEY, CDR2 SMNVEV (reference sequence). The CDR3 loop is CASSQQGWYEQYF.

The rearrangement uses TRBV4-2 and TRBJ1-1; TCRdb's D gene call, TRBD1, goes unchecked for lack of DNA. CDR1 is LGHNA and CDR2 is YNFKEQ in the germline V gene. This CDR3 spans 17 amino acids. CDR3 sequence reads: CASSQAGGDKRSTEAFF.

This sequence joins TRBV6-5 and TRBJ2-1; TCRdb's D gene call, TRBD1, goes unchecked for lack of DNA. The CDR3 is 15 amino acids. CDR1 and CDR2 from the germline V gene are MNHEY and SVGAGI. The CDR3 reads CASSYSGGRRNEQFF.

V is TRBV9 and J is TRBJ2-7; TCRdb outputs TRBD1, but without DNA this stays unchecked. CDR1 is SGDLS and CDR2 is YYNGEE in the germline V gene. This CDR3 is 13 amino acids long. The CDR3 reads CASSELDRDEQYF.

The chain is built from TRBV19 and TRBJ2-3. The CDR3 loop spans 14 amino acids. Germline values: CDR1 LNHDA, CDR2 SQIVND (reference sequence). The CDR3 spells CATKEAWFQDTQYF.

The rearrangement uses TRBV6-5 and TRBJ2-7; TCRdb's D call of TRBD2 is untestable without DNA. This CDR3 spans 17 amino acids. Germline CDR1 reads MNHEY; CDR2 reads SVGAGI. CDR3 sequence: CASSYSGTAQSSYEQYF.

The rearrangement links TRBV2 to TRBJ2-1; TCRdb picks TRBD1, but there is no DNA to check that call. Germline V gene sequence: CDR1 SNHLY, CDR2 FYNNEI. The CDR3 contains 12 residues. The CDR3 region is CASSDYRDEQFF.

The rearrangement joins TRBV29-1 to TRBJ2-7; TCRdb's assignment of TRBD2 cannot be checked, as there is no DNA. Per germline, CDR1 SQVTM and CDR2 ANQGSEA. The length of the CDR3 is 14 residues. CDR3 loop: CSVRAGQGPYEQYF.

The V call is TRBV29-1, the J call TRBJ2-5; TCRdb reports TRBD1, a call that lacks DNA to check it against. The CDR3 has 13 residues. Germline values: CDR1 SQVTM, CDR2 ANQGSEA. The CDR3 region is CSVRQGFGETQYF.

The V call is TRBV6-1, the J call TRBJ2-3; TCRdb calls TRBD1, which cannot be checked without DNA. The CDR3 length is 13 residues. Germline values: CDR1 MNHNS, CDR2 SASEGT. The CDR3 reads CASRPQGDGTQYF.

CDR3 residues: CASSPRSPQETQYF. The V gene is TRBV28, the J gene TRBJ2-5. The germline CDR1 and CDR2 sequences are MDHEN and SYDVKM. CDR3 length equals 14 residues.

J is TRBJ2-3 and V is TRBV18; TCRdb reports TRBD1, a call that lacks DNA to check it against. Germline V gene data show CDR1 as KGHSH and CDR2 as LQKENI. This CDR3 comprises 17 residues. The CDR3 is CASSLNRGRKPTDTQYF.

The chain combines TRBV30 with TRBJ1-3. CDR3 length: 12 residues. The germline V gene has CDR1 GTSNPN and CDR2 SVGIG (reference sequence). Here the CDR3 reads CAWSVEGNTIYF.

This chain links TRBV10-3 with TRBJ2-7; absent DNA, TCRdb's TRBD1 call cannot be checked. The V gene's germline CDR1 is ENHRY and CDR2 SYGVKD. The CDR3 runs 12 residues. The CDR3 region is CAPRRGAYEQYF.

The CDR3 spells CASSQDRGPRGFYEQYF. This rearrangement joins TRBV3-1 to TRBJ2-7; the D call of TRBD2 rests on TCRdb alone, since no DNA is present to check it. Germline loops: CDR1 LGHDT, CDR2 YNNKEL (reference sequence). There are 17 residues in the CDR3.